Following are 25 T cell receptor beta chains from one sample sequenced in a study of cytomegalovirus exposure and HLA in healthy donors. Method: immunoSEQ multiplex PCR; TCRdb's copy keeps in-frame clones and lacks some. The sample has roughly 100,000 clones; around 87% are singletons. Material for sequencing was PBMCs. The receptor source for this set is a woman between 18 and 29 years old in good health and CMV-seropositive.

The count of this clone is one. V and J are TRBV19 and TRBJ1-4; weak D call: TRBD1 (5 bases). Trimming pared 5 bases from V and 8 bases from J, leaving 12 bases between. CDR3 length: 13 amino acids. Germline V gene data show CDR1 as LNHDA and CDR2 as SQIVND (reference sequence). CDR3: CASSGAYYEKLFF. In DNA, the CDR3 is TGTGCCAGTAGTGGGGCTTATTACGAAAAACTGTTTTTT.

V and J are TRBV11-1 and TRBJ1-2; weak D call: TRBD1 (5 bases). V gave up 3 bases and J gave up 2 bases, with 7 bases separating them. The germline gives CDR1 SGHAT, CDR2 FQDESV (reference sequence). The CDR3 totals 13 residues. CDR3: CASSLGGNYGYTF. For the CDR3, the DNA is TGTGCCAGCAGCTTGGGGGGAAACTATGGCTACACCTTC.

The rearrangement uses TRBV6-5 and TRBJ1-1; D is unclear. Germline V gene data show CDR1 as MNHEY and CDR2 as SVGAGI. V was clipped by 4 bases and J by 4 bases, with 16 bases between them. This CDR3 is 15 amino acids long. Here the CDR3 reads CASSSKAYRGTEAFF. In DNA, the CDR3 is TGTGCCAGCAGTTCTAAGGCCTATCGGGGCACTGAAGCTTTCTTT.

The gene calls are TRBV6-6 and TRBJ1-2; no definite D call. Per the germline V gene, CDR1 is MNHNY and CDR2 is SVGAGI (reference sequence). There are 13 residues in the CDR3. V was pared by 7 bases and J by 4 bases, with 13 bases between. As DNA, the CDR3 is TGTGCCAGCACCCCGGGAAGAGTCTATGGCTACACCTTC. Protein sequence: CASTPGRVYGYTF.

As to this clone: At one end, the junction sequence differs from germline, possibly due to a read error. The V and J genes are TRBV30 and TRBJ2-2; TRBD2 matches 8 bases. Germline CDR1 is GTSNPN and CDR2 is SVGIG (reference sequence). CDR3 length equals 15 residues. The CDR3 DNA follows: TGTGCCCGGAGTGGGAGCGGGAGTTTGACCGGGGAGCTGTTTTTT. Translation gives CARSGSGSLTGELFF. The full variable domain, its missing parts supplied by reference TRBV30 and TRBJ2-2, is SQTIHQWPATLVQPVGSPLSLECTVEGTSNPNLYWYRQAAGRGLQLLFYSVGIGQISSEVPQNLSASRPQDRQFILSSKKLLLSDSGFYLCARSGSGSLTGELFFGEGSRLTVL.

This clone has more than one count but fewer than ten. DNA of the CDR3: TGCGCCAGCCAGGGGTCCGGAAATTCACCCCTCCACTTT. It codes for CASQGSGNSPLHF. V and J are TRBV10-1 and TRBJ1-6; maybe TRBD1 (6 bases). The V gene lost 8 bases and the J gene lost 7 bases, with 12 bases spanning the gap. Germline V gene data show CDR1 as WNHNN and CDR2 as SYGVQD (reference sequence). The CDR3 has 13 residues.

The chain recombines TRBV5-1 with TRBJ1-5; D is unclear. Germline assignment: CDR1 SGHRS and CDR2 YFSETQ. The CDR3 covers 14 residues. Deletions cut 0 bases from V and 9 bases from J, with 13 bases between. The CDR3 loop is CASSLESGSSPQHF. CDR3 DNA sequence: TGCGCCAGCAGCTTGGAATCTGGCAGTTCGCCCCAGCATTTT.

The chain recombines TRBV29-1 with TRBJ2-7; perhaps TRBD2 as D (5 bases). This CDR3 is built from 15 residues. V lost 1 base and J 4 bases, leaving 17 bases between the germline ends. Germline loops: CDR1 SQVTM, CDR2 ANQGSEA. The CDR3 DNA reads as TGCAGCGTTGAAGGGAGAGGGCCCGTCCCTTACGAGCAGTACTTC. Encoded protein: CSVEGRGPVPYEQYF.

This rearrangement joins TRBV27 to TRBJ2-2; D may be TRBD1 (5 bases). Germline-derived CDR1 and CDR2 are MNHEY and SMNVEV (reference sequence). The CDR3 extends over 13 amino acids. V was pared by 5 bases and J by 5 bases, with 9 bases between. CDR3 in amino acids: CASSLPGTGELFF. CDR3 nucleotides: TGTGCCAGCAGTCTCCCAGGGACCGGGGAGCTGTTTTTT.

The CDR3 reads CASSVTGGGFWETQYF. As DNA, the CDR3 is TGTGCCAGCAGCGTAACGGGTGGAGGGTTTTGGGAGACCCAGTACTTC. The chain uses TRBV9 and TRBJ2-5, with a possible D match to TRBD2 (6 bases). The germline CDR1 and CDR2 sequences are SGDLS and YYNGEE. This CDR3 is 16 amino acids long. The V gene lost 1 base and the J gene lost 5 bases, with 18 bases spanning the gap.

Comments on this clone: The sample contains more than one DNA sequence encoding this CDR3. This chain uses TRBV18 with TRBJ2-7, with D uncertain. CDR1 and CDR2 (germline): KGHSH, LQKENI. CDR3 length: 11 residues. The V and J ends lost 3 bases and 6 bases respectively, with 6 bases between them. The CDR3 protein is CASSPGAEQYF. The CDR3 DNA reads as TGTGCCAGCTCACCGGGCGCCGAGCAGTACTTC.

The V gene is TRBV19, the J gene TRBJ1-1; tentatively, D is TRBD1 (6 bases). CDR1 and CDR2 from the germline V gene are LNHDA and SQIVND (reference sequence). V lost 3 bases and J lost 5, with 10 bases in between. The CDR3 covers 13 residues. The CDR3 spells CASSIGGWTEAFF. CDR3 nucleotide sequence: TGTGCCAGTAGTATTGGGGGCTGGACTGAAGCTTTCTTT.

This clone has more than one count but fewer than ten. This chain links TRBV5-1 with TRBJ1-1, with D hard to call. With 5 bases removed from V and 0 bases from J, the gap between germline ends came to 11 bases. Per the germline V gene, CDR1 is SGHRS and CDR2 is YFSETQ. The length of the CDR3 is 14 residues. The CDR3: CASRVEQMNTEAFF. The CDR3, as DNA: TGCGCCAGCAGAGTCGAACAGATGAACACTGAAGCTTTCTTT.

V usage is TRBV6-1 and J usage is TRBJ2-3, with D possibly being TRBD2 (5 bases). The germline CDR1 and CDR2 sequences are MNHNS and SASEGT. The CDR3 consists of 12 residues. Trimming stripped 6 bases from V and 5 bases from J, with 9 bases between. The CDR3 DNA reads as TGTGCCAGCAGGACCAGCGGAGATACGCAGTATTTT. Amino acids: CASRTSGDTQYF.

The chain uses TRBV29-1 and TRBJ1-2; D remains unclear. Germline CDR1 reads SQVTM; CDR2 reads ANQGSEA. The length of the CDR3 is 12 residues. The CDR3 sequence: CTIEGRSYGYTF. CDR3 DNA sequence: TGCACAATTGAAGGCAGGTCCTATGGCTACACCTTC.

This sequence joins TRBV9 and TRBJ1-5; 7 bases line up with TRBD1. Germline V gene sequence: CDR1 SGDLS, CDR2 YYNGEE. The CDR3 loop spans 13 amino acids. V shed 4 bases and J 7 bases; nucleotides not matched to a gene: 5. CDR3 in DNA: TGTGCCAGCAGCAAGACAGGGTACCAGCCCCAGCATTTT. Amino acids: CASSKTGYQPQHF.

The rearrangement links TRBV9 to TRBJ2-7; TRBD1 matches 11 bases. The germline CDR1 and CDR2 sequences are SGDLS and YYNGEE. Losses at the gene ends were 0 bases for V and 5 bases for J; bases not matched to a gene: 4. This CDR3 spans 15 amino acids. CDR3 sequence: CASSVVGTGGDEQYF. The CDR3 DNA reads TGTGCCAGCAGCGTAGTGGGGACAGGGGGGGACGAGCAGTACTTC.

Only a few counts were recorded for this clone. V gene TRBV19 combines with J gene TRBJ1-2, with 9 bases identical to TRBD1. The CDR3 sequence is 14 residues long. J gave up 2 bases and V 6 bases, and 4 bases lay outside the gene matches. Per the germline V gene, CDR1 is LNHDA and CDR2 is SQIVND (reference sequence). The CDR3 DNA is TGTGCCAGTAGCCCGGGACAGGGAAACTATGGCTACACCTTC. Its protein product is CASSPGQGNYGYTF.

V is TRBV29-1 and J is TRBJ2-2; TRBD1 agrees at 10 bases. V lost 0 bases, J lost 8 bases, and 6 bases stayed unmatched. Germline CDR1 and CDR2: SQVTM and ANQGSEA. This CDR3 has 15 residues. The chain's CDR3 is CSVEDRDRGQGELFF. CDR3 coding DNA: TGCAGCGTTGAAGATCGGGACAGGGGCCAGGGGGAGCTGTTTTTT.

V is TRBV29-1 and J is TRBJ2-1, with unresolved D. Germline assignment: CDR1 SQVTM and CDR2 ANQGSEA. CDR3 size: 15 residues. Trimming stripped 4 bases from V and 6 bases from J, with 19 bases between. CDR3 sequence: CSVGIPRLNPNEQFF. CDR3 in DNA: TGCAGCGTTGGGATCCCCCGACTCAATCCCAATGAGCAGTTCTTC.

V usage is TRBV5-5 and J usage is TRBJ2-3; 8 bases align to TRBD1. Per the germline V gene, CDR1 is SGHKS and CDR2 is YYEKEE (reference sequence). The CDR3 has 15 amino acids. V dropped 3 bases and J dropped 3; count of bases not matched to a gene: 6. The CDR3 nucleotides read TGTGCCAGCAGCTCGACAGGGGTATGGACAGATACGCAGTATTTT. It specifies CASSSTGVWTDTQYF. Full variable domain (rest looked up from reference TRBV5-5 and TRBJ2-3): DAGVTQSPTHLIKTRGQQVTLRCSPISGHKSVSWYQQVLGQGPQFIFQYYEKEERGRGNFPDRFSARQFPNYSSELNVNALLLGDSALYLCASSSTGVWTDTQYFGPGTRLTVL.

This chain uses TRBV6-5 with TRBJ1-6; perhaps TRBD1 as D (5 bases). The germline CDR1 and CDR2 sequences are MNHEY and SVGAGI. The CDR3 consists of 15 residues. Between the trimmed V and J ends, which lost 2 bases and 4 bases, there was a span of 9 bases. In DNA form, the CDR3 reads TGTGCCAGCAGTTACATCGGGACTTATAATTCACCCCTCCACTTT. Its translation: CASSYIGTYNSPLHF.

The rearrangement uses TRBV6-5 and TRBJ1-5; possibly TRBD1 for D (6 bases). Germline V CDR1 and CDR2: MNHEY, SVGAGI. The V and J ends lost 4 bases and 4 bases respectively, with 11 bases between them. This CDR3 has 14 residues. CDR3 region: CASSSTGTNQPQHF. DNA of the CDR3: TGTGCCAGCAGTTCAACAGGGACGAATCAGCCCCAGCATTTT.

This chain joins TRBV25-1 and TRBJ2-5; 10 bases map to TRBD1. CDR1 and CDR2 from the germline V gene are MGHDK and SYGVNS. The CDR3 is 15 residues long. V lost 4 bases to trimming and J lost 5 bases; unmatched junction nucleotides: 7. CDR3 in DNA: TGTGCCAGCAGTGGGCGAGGGACAGGGGAGGAGACCCAGTACTTC. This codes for CASSGRGTGEETQYF.

As DNA, the CDR3 is TGCGCCAGCAGCTCGTCAGGGGTTTCTGGCTACACCTTC. As protein: CASSSSGVSGYTF. This chain joins TRBV5-1 and TRBJ1-2, with a weak D call TRBD1 (6 bases). The CDR3 is made up of 13 amino acids. Trimming took off 3 bases at V and 7 bases at J, with 13 bases between the two ends. Germline values: CDR1 SGHRS, CDR2 YFSETQ. The whole variable domain, filled in from reference TRBV5-1 and TRBJ1-2, reads KAGVTQTPRYLIKTRGQQVTLSCSPISGHRSVSWYQQTPGQGLQFLFEYFSETQRNKGNFPGRFSGRQFSNSRSEMNVSTLELGDSALYLCASSSSGVSGYTFGSGTRLTVV.